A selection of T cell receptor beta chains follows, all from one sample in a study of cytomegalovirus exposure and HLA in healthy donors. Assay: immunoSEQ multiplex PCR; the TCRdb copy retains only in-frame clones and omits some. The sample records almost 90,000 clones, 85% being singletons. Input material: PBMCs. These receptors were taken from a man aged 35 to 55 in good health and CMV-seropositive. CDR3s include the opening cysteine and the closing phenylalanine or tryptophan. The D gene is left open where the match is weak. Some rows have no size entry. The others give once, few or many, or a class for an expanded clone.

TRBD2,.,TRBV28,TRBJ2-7,TGTGCCAGCAGTTCGCTAGCGGGAGCATCATACGAGCAGTACTTC,CASSSLAGASYEQYF
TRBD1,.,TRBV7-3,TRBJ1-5,TGTGCCAGCAGCTTAATCCCGGTACGAAGTTGTGGACAGGGTTGCAATCAGCCCCAGCATTTT,CASSLIPVRSCGQGCNQPQHF
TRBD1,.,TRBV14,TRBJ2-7,TGTGCCAGCAGCCAATCAATTACAGGGGACGAGCAGTACTTC,CASSQSITGDEQYF
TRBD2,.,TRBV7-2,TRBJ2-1,TGTGCCAGCAGCCCAGGACTAGCGGGGAGGGAGCAGTTCTTC,CASSPGLAGREQFF
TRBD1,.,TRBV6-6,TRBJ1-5,TGTGCCAGCTGGAGGACAGGGGGACATCAGCCCCAGCATTTT,CASWRTGGHQPQHF
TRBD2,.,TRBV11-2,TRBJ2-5,TGTGCCAGCAGCTTAGGGGCTGGCGGGAGGGCCCTCGAGACCCAGTACTTC,CASSLGAGGRALETQYF
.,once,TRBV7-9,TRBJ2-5,TGTTCCAGCAGCTTAGCGATGGGCCTCGCTTTAGGAGAGACCCAGTACTTC,CSSSLAMGLALGETQYF
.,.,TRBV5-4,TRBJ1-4,TGTGCCAGCAGCGACAGGTCGGGTTCCCTAAGTAATGAAAAACTGTTTTTT,CASSDRSGSLSNEKLFF
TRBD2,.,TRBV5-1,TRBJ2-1,TGCGCCAGCAGCTGGGGGACTAGCGGGGGGGGCAATGAGCAGTTCTTC,CASSWGTSGGGNEQFF
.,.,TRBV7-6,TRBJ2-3,TGTGCCAGCAGCCACGAGGTGGGGCCGGGCGCAGATACGCAGTATTTT,CASSHEVGPGADTQYF
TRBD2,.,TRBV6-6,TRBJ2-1,TGTGCCAGCATCCTCGGGGGGGCCCTTGATGAGCAGTTCTTC,CASILGGALDEQFF
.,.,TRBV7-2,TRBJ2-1,TGTGCCAGCAGCTCGAGCCGCCTAGCTTCCTCCTACAATGAGCAGTTCTTC,CASSSSRLASSYNEQFF
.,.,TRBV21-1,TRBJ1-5,TGTGCCAGCTTGGACAGTTCAGGGGGTAGCAATCAGCCCCAGCATTTT,CASLDSSGGSNQPQHF
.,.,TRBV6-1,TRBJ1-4,TGTGCCAGCAGTGCACAGGGCCTGACGAACGGGAATGAAAAACTGTTTTTT,CASSAQGLTNGNEKLFF
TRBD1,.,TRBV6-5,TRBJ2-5,TGTGCCAGCAGTTACCAGGGACAGGGGGTCGAGACCCAGTACTTC,CASSYQGQGVETQYF
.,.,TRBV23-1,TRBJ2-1,TGCGCCAGCAGGACAACTGTCCATGAGCAGTTCTTC,CASRTTVHEQFF
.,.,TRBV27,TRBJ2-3,TGTGCCAGCAGTCCCCAGCGGACTAGCACAGATACGCAGTATTTT,CASSPQRTSTDTQYF
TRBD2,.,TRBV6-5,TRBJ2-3,TGTGCCAGCAGTTTTAGCGGGGCCGAGACAGATACGCAGTATTTT,CASSFSGAETDTQYF
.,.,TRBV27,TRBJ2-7,TGTGCCAGCAGCGACGGCAGGAGGGTCCTCTACGAGCAGTACTTC,CASSDGRRVLYEQYF
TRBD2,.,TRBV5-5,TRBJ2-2,TGTGCCAGCAGCTTGACCCCCGGACTAGCGGACACCGGGGAGCTGTTTTTT,CASSLTPGLADTGELFF
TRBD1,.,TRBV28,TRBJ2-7,TGTGCCAGCAAACCCCCCGGGACAGTGGGCAAGTACGAGCAGTACTTC,CASKPPGTVGKYEQYF
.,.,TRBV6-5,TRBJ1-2,TGTGCCAGCAGCCCTAGGGCGGGCTATGGCTACACCTTC,CASSPRAGYGYTF
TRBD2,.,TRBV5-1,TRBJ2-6,TGCGCCAGCAGCTTGGAACTTTCCGGACTAGCGGGAGGGAGCTCTGGGGCCAACGTCCTGACTTTC,CASSLELSGLAGGSSGANVLTF
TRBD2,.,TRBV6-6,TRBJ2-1,TGTGCCAGCAGCCCGATGGCTAGCGGGGGCCACAATGAGCAGTTCTTC,CASSPMASGGHNEQFF
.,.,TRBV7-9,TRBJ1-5,TGTGCCAGCAGCTTAGGGCAGGGAGGACAGCCCCAGCATTTT,CASSLGQGGQPQHF
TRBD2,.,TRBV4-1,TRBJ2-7,TGCGCCAGCAGCCAAGTTTTAGCGGGCGCTTCCTACGAGCAGTACTTC,CASSQVLAGASYEQYF
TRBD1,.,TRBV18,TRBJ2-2,TGTGCCAGCTCACCGAAAACCGACAGGGGGATAACCGGGGAGCTGTTTTTT,CASSPKTDRGITGELFF
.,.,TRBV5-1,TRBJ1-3,TGCGCCAGCAGCTTCGGGGACTCTGGAAACACCATATATTTT,CASSFGDSGNTIYF
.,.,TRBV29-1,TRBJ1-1,TGCAGCGTTTGGGAGGCGTTGGGCGCTGAAGCTTTCTTT,CSVWEALGAEAFF
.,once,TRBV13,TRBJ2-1,TGTGCCAGCAGCTCCACCTACAATGAGCAGTTCTTC,CASSSTYNEQFF
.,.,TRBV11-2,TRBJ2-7,TGTGCCAGTCACCACTTCGGGACACCAACCTACGAGCAGTACTTC,CASHHFGTPTYEQYF
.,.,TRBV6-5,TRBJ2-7,TGTGCCAGCTCACAGGGATCCTACGAGCAGTACTTC,CASSQGSYEQYF
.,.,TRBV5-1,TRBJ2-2,TGCGCCAGCAGCTCCGACACCGGCACCGGGGAGCTGTTTTTT,CASSSDTGTGELFF
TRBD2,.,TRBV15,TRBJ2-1,TGTGCCACCAGCAGAGGGACTAGCGGACTTTTCTCCTACAATGAGCAGTTCTTC,CATSRGTSGLFSYNEQFF
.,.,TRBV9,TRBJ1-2,TGTGCCAGCAGCACAGACAGGTTCGGGCGCGGCTACACCTTC,CASSTDRFGRGYTF
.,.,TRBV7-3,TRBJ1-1,TGTGCCAGCAGCCCGCAGGGAAACACTGAAGCTTTCTTT,CASSPQGNTEAFF
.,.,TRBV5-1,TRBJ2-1,TGCGCCAGCACGCTGGGGAAGGGGTTACCAGGAAATGAGCAGTTCTTC,CASTLGKGLPGNEQFF
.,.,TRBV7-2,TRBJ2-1,TGTGCCAGCAGCTTAGGAGTCCATAATGAGCAGTTCTTC,CASSLGVHNEQFF
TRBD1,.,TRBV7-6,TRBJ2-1,TGTGCCAGCAGCTCGGGGACAGGGGCCTACAATGAGCAGTTCTTC,CASSSGTGAYNEQFF
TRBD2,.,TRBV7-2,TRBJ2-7,TGTGCCAGCAGCTGGCTTGGGGGGGGAACCTCCTACGAGCAGTACTTC,CASSWLGGGTSYEQYF
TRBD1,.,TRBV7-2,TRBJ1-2,TGTGCCAGCAGCAAGGGACAGGACGACTACTATGGCTACACCTTC,CASSKGQDDYYGYTF
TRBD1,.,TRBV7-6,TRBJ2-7,TGTGCCAGCAGCTACCCGGGACAGGGTCGGGAGCAGTACTTC,CASSYPGQGREQYF
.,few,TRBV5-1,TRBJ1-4,TGCGCCAGCAGCTTGACACCAACTAATGAAAAACTGTTTTTT,CASSLTPTNEKLFF
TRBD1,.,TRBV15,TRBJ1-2,TGTGCCACCAGTCGAGGGACAGAGGAAGGCTACACCTTC,CATSRGTEEGYTF
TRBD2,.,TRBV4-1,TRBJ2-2,TGCGCCAGCAGCCAACCTAGCGGATCGAACACCGGGGAGCTGTTTTTT,CASSQPSGSNTGELFF
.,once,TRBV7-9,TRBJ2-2,TGTGCCAGCAGCTTAAAAGGGGACACCGGGGAGCTGTTTTTT,CASSLKGDTGELFF
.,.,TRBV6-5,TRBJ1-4,TGTGCCAGCAGTTACTCGACAGAAAATGAAAAACTGTTTTTT,CASSYSTENEKLFF
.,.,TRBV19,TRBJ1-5,TGTGCCAGTAGTATGGGCCCGGGGTCGGGCAATCAGCCCCAGCATTTT,CASSMGPGSGNQPQHF